The clone carrying this T cell receptor beta chain was counted between two and nine times. In the original processing: Nucleated cell counts were estimated from reference gene primer amplification. The assay was immunoSEQ multiplex PCR, and TCRdb's table has in-frame clones only and misses some. V and J calls and clone size are those listed in that table; D and trimming were worked out from the DNA. Of 110,000 or so clones in the sample, 70% to 90% were seen once. The data originate from a study of blood T cell repertoires in COVID-19. Turning to the study itself: Spain, Italy and the United States supplied samples that represented acute and convalescent COVID-19. Sources were T cells, B-cell-depleted T cells, or PBMCs; the material itself was cDNA or gDNA.

This CDR3 spans 16 amino acids. CDR1 is MNHEY, CDR2 SVGEGT, per germline. V dropped 3 bases and J dropped 1 base, with 16 bases sitting between them. The genes are TRBV6-2 or TRBV6-3 and TRBJ2-7; the D gene is possibly TRBD1 (5 bases). The receptor was isolated from a man aged 40-50 years with acute or convalescent COVID-19. The sequencing input was peripheral blood. The CDR3, as DNA: TGTGCCAGCAGTTATATGGTAGGGGTCACATCCTACGAGCAGTACTTC. Translating it yields CASSYMVGVTSYEQYF.